The 6 T cell receptor beta chains below were found in one sample sequenced in a study of cytomegalovirus exposure and HLA in healthy donors. This table comes from immunoSEQ multiplex PCR, and its TCRdb copy is limited to in-frame clones, with some not included. The sample has more than 300,000 clones; 86% are singletons. Sequenced material: PBMCs. The receptors here all came from a woman aged 18 to 35 in good health and CMV-seronegative.

V usage is TRBV7-9 and J usage is TRBJ2-3, with D possibly being TRBD2 (6 bases). Trimming took off 5 bases at V and 3 bases at J, with 18 bases between the two ends. The germline gives CDR1 SEHNR, CDR2 FQNEAQ (reference sequence). The CDR3 runs to 16 residues. The DNA for the CDR3 is TGTGCCAGCAGCGACCGCAGCGGGCCTACTACAGATACGCAGTATTTT. It yields the protein CASSDRSGPTTDTQYF.

V gene TRBV9 combines with J gene TRBJ2-7; D gene ambiguous. CDR1 and CDR2 (germline): SGDLS, YYNGEE. CDR3 length: 14 amino acids. V lost 2 bases to trimming and J lost 4 bases, with 13 bases between them. The CDR3 nucleotides read TGTGCCAGCAGCGTCGGCCTGAACGGGTACGAGCAGTACTTC. This codes for CASSVGLNGYEQYF.

The genes are TRBV7-3 and TRBJ2-7; weak D call: TRBD2 (8 bases). Looked up from germline, CDR1 is SGHTA and CDR2 is FQGTGA. Trimming removed 5 bases at V and 0 bases at J, with 17 bases between. This CDR3 has 16 residues. The CDR3 protein is CASSIAGGLDSYEQYF. As DNA, the CDR3 is TGTGCCAGCAGCATTGCAGGGGGACTAGACTCCTACGAGCAGTACTTC.

The V gene is TRBV7-3, the J gene TRBJ1-3; 7 bases align to TRBD1. The J segment lost 0 bases and the V segment lost 5 bases, leaving 7 bases of the junction unmatched. The CDR3 totals 16 residues. Germline V gene sequence: CDR1 SGHTA, CDR2 FQGTGA. CDR3 protein: CASSMTGSYSGNTIYF. CDR3 coding DNA: TGTGCCAGCAGCATGACAGGGTCCTACTCTGGAAACACCATATATTTT.

V is TRBV4-1 and J is TRBJ1-1; possibly TRBD1 for D (6 bases). Germline V gene sequence: CDR1 MGHRA, CDR2 YSYEKL. The length of the CDR3 is 17 residues. V lost 0 bases and J lost 4, with 18 bases in between. CDR3 protein: CASSQDSAGVLGTEAFF. CDR3 DNA sequence: TGCGCCAGCAGCCAAGATTCCGCAGGGGTGTTAGGCACTGAAGCTTTCTTT.

Only one count was recorded for this clone. The sample has other DNA sequences that encode this CDR3 too. V and J are TRBV27 and TRBJ1-2; D is possibly TRBD1 (6 bases). V lost 0 bases and J lost 4, with 9 bases in between. Germline-derived CDR1 and CDR2 are MNHEY and SMNVEV (reference sequence). CDR3 length equals 14 residues. The CDR3 is CASSLSRGGYGYTF. As DNA, the CDR3 is TGTGCCAGCAGTTTATCCAGGGGTGGCTATGGCTACACCTTC.